Sequencing of this TCR beta chain was carried out in a study of technical replicates of blood from a handful of donors. TCRdb keeps only in-frame clones here, not all; method: immunoSEQ multiplex PCR. Of around 83,000 clones in the sample, 94% were seen once. The length of the CDR3 is 15 residues. Germline loops: CDR1 MNHEY, CDR2 SVGAGI. Trimming cost V 4 bases and J 2 bases, with 12 bases left between them. The chain joins TRBV6-5 to TRBJ1-3; TRBD1 is a possible D gene (6 bases). The sequenced material came from T cells isolated from PBMCs. The sequence was obtained from a human donor in good health. The CDR3 is CASSLLRTAGNTIYF. The CDR3 coding sequence is TGTGCCAGCAGTTTACTACGGACAGCTGGAAACACCATATATTTT.